Below, 8 T cell receptor beta chains from the same sample are listed, as sequenced in a study (dated by TCRdb to the mid-2010s). Libraries were constructed by RT-PCR. The instrument was an Illumina MiSeq. In-frame beta chains were kept once TCRdb had trimmed the public reads at Q25 with fastp and called clones with MiXCR. Rows are unified per CDR3 protein, each entry keeping the most common DNA and genes. In all, the sample holds about 680,000 distinct CDR3 sequences, and about 14% of those were seen once. 3.6% of the sample goes to the ten largest clones. The specimen was memory CD4+ T cells from blood. The receptors here all came from a female donor in good health, serving as a healthy control.

There are many counts of this clonotype. This rearrangement joins TRBV12-3 or TRBV12-4 to TRBJ1-4, with a tentative D call TRBD1 (5 bases). CDR3 length: 12 amino acids. Trimming left V 3 bases short and J 11 bases short, with 10 bases between. The CDR3 sequence is CASSLPGGKLFF. As DNA, the CDR3 is TGTGCCAGCAGTTTGCCGGGGGGGAAACTGTTTTTT.

Ten or more counts support this clonotype. This sequence joins TRBV29-1 and TRBJ1-1; D perhaps matches TRBD1 (5 bases). Germline CDR1 SQVTM, CDR2 ANQGSEA. The germline V and J ends were trimmed by 4 bases and 7 bases, with 16 bases remaining between them. This CDR3 comprises 13 residues. The CDR3, as DNA: TGCAGCGTTGTCGAACCGATGGGACTTGAAGCTTTCTTT. Translated: CSVVEPMGLEAFF.

This clonotype was picked up many times. This chain uses TRBV7-2 with TRBJ2-1, with 7 bases identical to TRBD2. The V segment lost 1 base and the J segment 0 bases; nucleotides outside the gene matches: 3. The CDR3 loop spans 16 amino acids. CDR1 and CDR2 from the germline V gene are SGHTA and FQGNSA. In nucleotides, the CDR3 is TGTGCCAGCAGCTTAGTCGGGGGGAGCTCCTACAATGAGCAGTTCTTC. This translates into CASSLVGGSSYNEQFF. Drawing the rest from reference TRBV7-2 and TRBJ2-1, the complete variable domain is GAGVSQSPSNKVTEKGKDVELRCDPISGHTALYWYRQSLGQGLEFLIYFQGNSAPDKSGLPSDRFSAERTGGSVSTLTIQRTQQEDSAVYLCASSLVGGSSYNEQFFGPGTRLTVL.

This clonotype was recorded at least ten times. The V call is TRBV27, the J call TRBJ2-7; D is tentatively TRBD1 or TRBD2 (5 bases each). CDR3 length equals 14 residues. The germline V gene has CDR1 MNHEY and CDR2 SMNVEV (reference sequence). The germline V and J ends were trimmed by 2 bases and 3 bases, with 11 bases remaining between them. The CDR3 spells CASSLTGGLYEQYF. CDR3 DNA: TGTGCCAGCAGTTTAACAGGAGGACTCTACGAGCAGTACTTC.

The chain is built from TRBV11-2 and TRBJ2-5, with D perhaps matching TRBD1 (6 bases). The CDR3 runs to 15 residues. Germline values: CDR1 SGHAT, CDR2 FQNNGV. Trimming stripped 1 base from V and 9 bases from J, with 18 bases between. CDR3: CASSLGRGSQGAQYF. CDR3 coding DNA: TGTGCCAGCAGCTTAGGAAGGGGGTCTCAAGGGGCCCAGTACTTC. Full variable domain (outside the CDR3, taken from reference TRBV11-2 and TRBJ2-5): EAGVAQSPRYKIIEKRQSVAFWCNPISGHATLYWYQQILGQGPKLLIQFQNNGVVDDSQLPKDRFSAERLKGVDSTLKIQPAKLEDSAVYLCASSLGRGSQGAQYFGPGTRLLVL.

This clonotype turned up a few times. The rearrangement links TRBV7-3 to TRBJ2-3, with D possibly matching TRBD1 (5 bases). Trimming shortened V by 5 bases and J by 4 bases, and 16 bases separated the two germline ends. The CDR3 covers 15 residues. In germline, CDR1 is SGHTA, CDR2 FQGTGA. For the CDR3, the DNA is TGTGCCAGCAGCCCCGGCAGGGCCCACGCAGATACGCAGTATTTT. Encoded protein: CASSPGRAHADTQYF.

Ten or more counts support this clonotype. The junction departs from germline at one end; a sequencing error may be responsible. This chain links TRBV27 with TRBJ2-7; 7 nucleotides align to TRBD1. Germline V gene lookup returns CDR1 MNHEY and CDR2 SMNVEV (reference sequence). The CDR3 length is 14 residues. As DNA, the CDR3 is TGTGCCAGCAGTTTAAATTTAGGGGGCAGCCACCTACTCTTC. This encodes CASSLNLGGSHLLF.

This clonotype was found many times. The chain uses TRBV7-9 and TRBJ2-1, with 10 bases aligning to TRBD1. The germline gives CDR1 SEHNR, CDR2 FQNEAQ (reference sequence). This CDR3 is built from 15 residues. Trimming at V came to 1 base and at J to 9 bases, leaving 6 bases not matched to a gene. CDR3 loop: CASSLGGQGGFEQFF. The DNA for the CDR3 is TGTGCCAGCAGCTTAGGTGGACAGGGGGGCTTTGAGCAGTTCTTC.